This T cell receptor beta chain was captured by sequencing in a study of shared clonotypes between healthy human individuals. Naive CD4+ cells were CD45RA-selected; the remaining cells were memory. The sorted-subset replicate PCRs were given 200 ng DNA, which is approximately 30,000 T cell genomes. Only in-frame clones appear in the TCRdb table, and some are missing; sequencing was by immunoSEQ multiplex PCR. There are roughly 1.4 million clones in the sample; about 98.5% occur only once, and roughly 0.36% lies in the top ten. Trimming removed 5 bases at V and 0 bases at J, with 13 bases between. The CDR3 contains 15 residues. Per germline, CDR1 SEHNR and CDR2 FQNEAQ (reference sequence). A note on this clone: The antigen remains undetermined.

General study findings and limits: Lower generation probabilities were found for non-shared clonotypes than for those shared by all four donors. The study generally estimated greater richness for naive than memory subsets.

The chain couples TRBV7-9 to TRBJ1-1, with no clear D. The sample consisted of naive CD4+ T cells sorted from blood. Subset denoted: CD45RA+ positively selected. The origin of this receptor is a man aged 25 to 45 in good health. CDR3 loop: CASSPRGNMNTEAFF. The CDR3 DNA reads as TGTGCCAGCAGCCCCCGAGGCAACATGAACACTGAAGCTTTCTTT.